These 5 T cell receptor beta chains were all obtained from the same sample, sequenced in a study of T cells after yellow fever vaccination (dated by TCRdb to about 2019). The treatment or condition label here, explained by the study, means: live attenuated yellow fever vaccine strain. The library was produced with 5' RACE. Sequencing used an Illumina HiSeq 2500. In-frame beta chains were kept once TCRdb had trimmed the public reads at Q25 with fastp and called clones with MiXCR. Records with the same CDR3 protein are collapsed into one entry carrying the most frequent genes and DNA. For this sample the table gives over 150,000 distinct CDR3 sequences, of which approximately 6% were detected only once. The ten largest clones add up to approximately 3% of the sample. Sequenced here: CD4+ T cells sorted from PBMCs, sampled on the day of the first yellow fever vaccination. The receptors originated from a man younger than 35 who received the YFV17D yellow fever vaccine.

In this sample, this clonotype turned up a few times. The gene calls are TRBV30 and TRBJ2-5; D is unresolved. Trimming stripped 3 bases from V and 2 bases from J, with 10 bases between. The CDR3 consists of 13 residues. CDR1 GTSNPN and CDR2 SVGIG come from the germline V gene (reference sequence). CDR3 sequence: CAWRKKQQETQYF. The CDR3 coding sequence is TGTGCCTGGAGGAAGAAACAGCAAGAGACCCAGTACTTC.

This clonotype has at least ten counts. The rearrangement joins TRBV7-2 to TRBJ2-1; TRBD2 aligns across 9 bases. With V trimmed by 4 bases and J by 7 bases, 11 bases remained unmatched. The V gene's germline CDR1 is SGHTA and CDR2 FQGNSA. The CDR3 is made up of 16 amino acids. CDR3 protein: CASSSPAGGRGNEQFF. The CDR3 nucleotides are TGTGCCAGCAGCTCCCCGGCGGGGGGGCGAGGGAATGAGCAGTTCTTC. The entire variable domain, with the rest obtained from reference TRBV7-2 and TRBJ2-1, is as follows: GAGVSQSPSNKVTEKGKDVELRCDPISGHTALYWYRQSLGQGLEFLIYFQGNSAPDKSGLPSDRFSAERTGGSVSTLTIQRTQQEDSAVYLCASSSPAGGRGNEQFFGPGTRLTVL.

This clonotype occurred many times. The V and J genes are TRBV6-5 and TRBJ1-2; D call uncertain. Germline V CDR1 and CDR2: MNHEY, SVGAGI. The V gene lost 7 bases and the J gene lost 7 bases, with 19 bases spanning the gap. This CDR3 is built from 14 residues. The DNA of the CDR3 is TGTGCCAGCAACGCTAACCGCGGGGAGAGTGGCTACACCTTC. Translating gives CASNANRGESGYTF.

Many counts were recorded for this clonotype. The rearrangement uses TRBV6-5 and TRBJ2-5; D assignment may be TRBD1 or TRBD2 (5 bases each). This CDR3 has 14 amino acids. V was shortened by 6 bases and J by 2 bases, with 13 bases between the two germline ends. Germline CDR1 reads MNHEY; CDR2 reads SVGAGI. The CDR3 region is CASSAGTIQETQYF. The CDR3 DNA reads TGTGCCAGCAGCGCTGGGACCATACAAGAGACCCAGTACTTC.

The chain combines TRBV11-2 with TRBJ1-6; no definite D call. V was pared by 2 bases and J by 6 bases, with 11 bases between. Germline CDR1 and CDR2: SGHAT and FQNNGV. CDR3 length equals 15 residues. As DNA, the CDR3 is TGTGCCAGCAGCTTATTTAACAGCCCTAATTCACCCCTCCACTTT. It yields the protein CASSLFNSPNSPLHF.